The 5 T cell receptor beta chains presented below share a single source sample, sequenced in a study of T cell repertoires in cytomegalovirus infection. TCRdb independently ran MiXCR on the reads; one entry per CDR3 protein. The repertoire has under 500,000 distinct CDR3 sequences, under 55% of them found once; the top ten carry about 45%. Their antigen targets remain unknown. The sequencing used cultured PBMCs, collected from culture after CMV antigen stimulation. These receptors all stem from a human donor in good health (CMV status not recorded). Some clones in this sample may be carry-over from other donors' samples.

V and J are TRBV11-2 and TRBJ2-3; 13 bases map to TRBD2. Germline trimming cut 5 bases from V and 6 bases from J; bases unmatched to any gene: 5. Germline loops: CDR1 SGHAT, CDR2 FQNNGV. This CDR3 contains 15 residues. Here the CDR3 reads CASSLGTSGVDTQYF. The CDR3 bases are TGTGCCAGCAGCCTAGGGACTAGCGGGGTGGATACGCAGTATTTT.

CDR3 region: CASSPPGGYYNEQFF. CDR3 nucleotide sequence: TGTGCCAGCAGCCCCCCGGGAGGGTATTACAATGAGCAGTTCTTC. J is TRBJ2-1 and V is TRBV7-6, with TRBD2 identical over 8 bases. Trimming cost V 5 bases and J 4 bases; bases outside gene matches: 7. Germline assignment: CDR1 SGHVS and CDR2 FNYEAQ. The CDR3 is 15 residues long.

This clonotype showed up just a few times. This sequence joins TRBV19 and TRBJ1-1, with a tentative D call TRBD1 (6 bases). Germline CDR1 LNHDA, CDR2 SQIVND (reference sequence). The CDR3 has 14 residues. Trimming stripped 6 bases from V and 5 bases from J, with 16 bases between. The CDR3 loop reads CASSLGNRDTEAFF. The DNA of the CDR3 is TGTGCCAGTAGCCTCGGTAACAGGGATACTGAAGCTTTCTTT.

Only a few counts were recorded for this clonotype. The V call is TRBV19, the J call TRBJ1-6, with 7 nucleotides matching TRBD1. Germline V CDR1 and CDR2: LNHDA, SQIVND (reference sequence). This CDR3 has 15 amino acids. J was trimmed by 5 bases and V by 9 bases; bases with no gene match: 10. CDR3 sequence (DNA): TGTGCCAGCAGGGACGGGGACAGAGATAATTCACCCCTCCACTTT. This codes for CASRDGDRDNSPLHF.

This clonotype was counted a few times. J is TRBJ2-3 and V is TRBV7-6, with unresolved D. This CDR3 is 16 amino acids long. V was pared by 1 base and J by 2 bases, with 13 bases between. Germline V gives CDR1 SGHVS, CDR2 FNYEAQ. CDR3 sequence (DNA): TGTGCCAGCAGCTTAGAAGGGCCAGGCATCACAGATACGCAGTATTTT. This sequence encodes CASSLEGPGITDTQYF.